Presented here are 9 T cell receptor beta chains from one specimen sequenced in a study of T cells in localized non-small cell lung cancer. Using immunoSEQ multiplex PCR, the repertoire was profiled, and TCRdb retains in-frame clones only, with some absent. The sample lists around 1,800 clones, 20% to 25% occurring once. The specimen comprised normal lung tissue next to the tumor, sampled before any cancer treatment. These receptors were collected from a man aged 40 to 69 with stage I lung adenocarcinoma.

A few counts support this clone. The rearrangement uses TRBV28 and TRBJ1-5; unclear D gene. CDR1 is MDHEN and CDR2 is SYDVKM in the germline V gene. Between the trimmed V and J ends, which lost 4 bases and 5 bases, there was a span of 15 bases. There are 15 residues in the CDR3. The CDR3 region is CASSSLSGRDQPQHF. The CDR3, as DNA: TGTGCCAGCAGTTCCCTCAGTGGGAGGGATCAGCCCCAGCATTTT.

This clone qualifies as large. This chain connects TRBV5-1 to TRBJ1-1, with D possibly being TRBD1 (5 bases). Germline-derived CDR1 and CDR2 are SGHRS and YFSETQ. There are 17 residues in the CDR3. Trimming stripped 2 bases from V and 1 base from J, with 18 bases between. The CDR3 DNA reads TGCGCCAGCAGCTTACTTAGGGGCAAATCGGGGAACACTGAAGCTTTCTTT. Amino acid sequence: CASSLLRGKSGNTEAFF.

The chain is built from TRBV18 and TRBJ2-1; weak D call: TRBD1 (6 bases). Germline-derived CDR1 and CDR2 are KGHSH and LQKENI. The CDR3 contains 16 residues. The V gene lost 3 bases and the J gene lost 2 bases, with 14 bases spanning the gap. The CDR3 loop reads CASSPMGRTAYNEQFF. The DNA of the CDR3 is TGTGCCAGCTCACCCATGGGCAGGACAGCCTACAATGAGCAGTTCTTC.

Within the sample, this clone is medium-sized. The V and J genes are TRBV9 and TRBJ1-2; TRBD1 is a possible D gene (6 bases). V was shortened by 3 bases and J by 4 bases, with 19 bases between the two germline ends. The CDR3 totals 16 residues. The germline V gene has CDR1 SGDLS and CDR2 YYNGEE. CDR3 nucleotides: TGTGCCAGCAGCGACTCGACGATACAGGGTACCTATGGCTACACCTTC. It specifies CASSDSTIQGTYGYTF.

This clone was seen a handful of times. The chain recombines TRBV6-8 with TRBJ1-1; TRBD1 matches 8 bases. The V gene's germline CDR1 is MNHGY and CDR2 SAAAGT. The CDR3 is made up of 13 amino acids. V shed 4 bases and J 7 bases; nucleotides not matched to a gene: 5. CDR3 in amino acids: CASSSPGTGEAFF. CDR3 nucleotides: TGTGCCAGCAGTTCCCCAGGGACAGGTGAAGCTTTCTTT.

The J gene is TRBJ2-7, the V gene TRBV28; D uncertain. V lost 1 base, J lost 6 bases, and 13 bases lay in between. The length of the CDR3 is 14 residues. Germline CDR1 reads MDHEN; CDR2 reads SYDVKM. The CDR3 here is CASSLSLGPREQYF. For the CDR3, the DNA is TGTGCCAGCAGTTTATCGCTTGGCCCCCGCGAGCAGTACTTC.

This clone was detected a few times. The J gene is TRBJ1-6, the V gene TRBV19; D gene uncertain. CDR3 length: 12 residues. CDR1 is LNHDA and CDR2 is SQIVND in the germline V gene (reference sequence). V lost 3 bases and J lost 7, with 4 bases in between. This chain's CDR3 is CASSIANSPLHF. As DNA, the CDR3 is TGTGCCAGTAGTATTGCGAATTCACCCCTCCACTTT.

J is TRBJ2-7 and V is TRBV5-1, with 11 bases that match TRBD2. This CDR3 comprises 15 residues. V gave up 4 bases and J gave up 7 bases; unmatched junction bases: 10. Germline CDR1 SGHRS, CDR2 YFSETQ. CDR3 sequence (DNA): TGCGCCAGCAGCCAGGAACTAGCGGGAGTGCGGGAGCAGTACTTC. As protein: CASSQELAGVREQYF.

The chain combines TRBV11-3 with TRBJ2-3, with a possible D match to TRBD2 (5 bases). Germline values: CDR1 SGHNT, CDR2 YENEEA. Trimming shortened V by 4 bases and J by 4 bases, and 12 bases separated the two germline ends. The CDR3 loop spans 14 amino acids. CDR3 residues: CASSWSSGADTQYF. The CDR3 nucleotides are TGTGCCAGCAGCTGGTCAAGCGGTGCAGATACGCAGTATTTT.